The present TCR beta chain was sequenced within a study of blood T cell repertoires in COVID-19. Study background: Material from acute and convalescent COVID-19 was sourced from the United States, Italy and Spain. Nucleic acid was either cDNA or gDNA, and it came from T cells, B-cell-depleted T cells, or PBMCs.

The CDR3 has 17 amino acids. CDR1 is SGHTA, CDR2 FQGNSA, per germline. Trimming removed 5 bases from V and 5 bases from J; junction bases left unmatched: 13. Authors' data handling: Amplification with reference gene primers provided the estimates of nucleated cell counts. Clones were sequenced by immunoSEQ multiplex PCR, and TCRdb holds only the in-frame ones, with some missing. V and J calls and clone size are as listed in that table; D and trimming were resolved from the DNA. The sample contains 100,000 or so clones, approximately 80% of which appear only once. This clonotype was obtained from a man in his sixties with active or convalescent COVID-19. The sequenced sample consisted of peripheral blood. This rearrangement joins TRBV7-2 to TRBJ2-2; TRBD2 matches at 8 bases. The CDR3 reads CASSPPAGGPPTGELFF. The DNA for the CDR3 is TGTGCCAGCAGCCCGCCGGCGGGAGGCCCCCCAACCGGGGAGCTGTTTTTT.